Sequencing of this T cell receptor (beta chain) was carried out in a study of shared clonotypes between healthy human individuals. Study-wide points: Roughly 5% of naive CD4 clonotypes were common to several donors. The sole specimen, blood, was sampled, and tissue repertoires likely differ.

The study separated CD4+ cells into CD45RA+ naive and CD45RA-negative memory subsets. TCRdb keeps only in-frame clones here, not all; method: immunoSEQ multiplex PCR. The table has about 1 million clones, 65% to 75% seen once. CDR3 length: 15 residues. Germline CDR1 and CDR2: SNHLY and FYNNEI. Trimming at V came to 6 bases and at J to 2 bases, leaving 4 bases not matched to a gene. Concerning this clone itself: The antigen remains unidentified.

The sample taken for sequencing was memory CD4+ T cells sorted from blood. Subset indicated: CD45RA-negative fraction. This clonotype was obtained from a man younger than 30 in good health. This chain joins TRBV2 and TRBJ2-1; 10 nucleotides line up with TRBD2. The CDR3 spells CASRTGTSAYNEQFF. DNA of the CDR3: TGTGCCAGCAGAACCGGGACTAGCGCCTACAATGAGCAGTTCTTC.